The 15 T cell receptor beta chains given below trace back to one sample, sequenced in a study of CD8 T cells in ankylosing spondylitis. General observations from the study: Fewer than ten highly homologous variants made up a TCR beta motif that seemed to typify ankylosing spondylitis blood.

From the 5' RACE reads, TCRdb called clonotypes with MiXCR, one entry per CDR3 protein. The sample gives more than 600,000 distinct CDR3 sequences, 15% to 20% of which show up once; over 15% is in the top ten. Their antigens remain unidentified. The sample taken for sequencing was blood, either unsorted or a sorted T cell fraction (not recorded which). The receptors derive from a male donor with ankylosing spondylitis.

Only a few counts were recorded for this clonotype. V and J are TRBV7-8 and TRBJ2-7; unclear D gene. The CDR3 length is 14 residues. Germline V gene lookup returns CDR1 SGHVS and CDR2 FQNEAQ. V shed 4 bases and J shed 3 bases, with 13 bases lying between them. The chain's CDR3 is CASSSPGGHYEQYF. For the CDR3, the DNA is TGTGCCAGCAGCTCCCCGGGCGGCCACTACGAGCAGTACTTC.

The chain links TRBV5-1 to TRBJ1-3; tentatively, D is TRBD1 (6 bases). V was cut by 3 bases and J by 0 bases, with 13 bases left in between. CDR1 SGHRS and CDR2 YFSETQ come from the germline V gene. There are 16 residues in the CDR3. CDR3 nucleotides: TGCGCCAGCAGCTGGGGGGGGGCCGACTCTGGAAACACCATATATTTT. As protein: CASSWGGADSGNTIYF.

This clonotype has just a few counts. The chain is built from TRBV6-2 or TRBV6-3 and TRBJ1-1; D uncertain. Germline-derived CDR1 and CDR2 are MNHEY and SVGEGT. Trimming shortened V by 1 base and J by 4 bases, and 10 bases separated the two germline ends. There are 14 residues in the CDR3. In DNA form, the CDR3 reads TGTGCCAGCAGTTACTTCGGGGTCGGCACTGAAGCTTTCTTT. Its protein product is CASSYFGVGTEAFF.

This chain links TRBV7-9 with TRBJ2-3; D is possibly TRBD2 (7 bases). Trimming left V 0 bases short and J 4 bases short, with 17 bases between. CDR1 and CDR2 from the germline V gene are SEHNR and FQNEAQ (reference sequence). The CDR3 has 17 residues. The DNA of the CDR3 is TGTGCCAGCAGCTTAGCGTACGGGGGGCCGATCCCAGATACGCAGTATTTT. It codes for CASSLAYGGPIPDTQYF.

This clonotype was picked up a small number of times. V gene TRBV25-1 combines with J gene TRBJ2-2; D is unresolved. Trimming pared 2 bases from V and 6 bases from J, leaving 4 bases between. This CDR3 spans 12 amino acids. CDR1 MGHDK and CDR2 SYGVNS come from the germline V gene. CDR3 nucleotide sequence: TGTGCCAGCAGTGAAGGGGCCGGGGAGCTGTTTTTT. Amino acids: CASSEGAGELFF.

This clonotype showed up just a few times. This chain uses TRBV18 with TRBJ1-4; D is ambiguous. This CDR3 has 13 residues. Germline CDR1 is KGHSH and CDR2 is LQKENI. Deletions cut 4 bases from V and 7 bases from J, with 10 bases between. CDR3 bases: TGTGCCAGCTCACGGCAAAAGGGTGAAAAACTGTTTTTT. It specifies CASSRQKGEKLFF.

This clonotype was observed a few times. The CDR3 loop reads CASSFRQGAWDGYTF. The CDR3 DNA reads as TGCGCCAGCAGCTTCCGACAGGGGGCCTGGGACGGCTACACCTTC. V gene TRBV5-1 combines with J gene TRBJ1-2; TRBD1 aligns across 10 bases. The V and J ends lost 2 bases and 8 bases, in that order; junction bases with no gene match: 9. The germline CDR1 and CDR2 sequences are SGHRS and YFSETQ. The CDR3 spans 15 residues.

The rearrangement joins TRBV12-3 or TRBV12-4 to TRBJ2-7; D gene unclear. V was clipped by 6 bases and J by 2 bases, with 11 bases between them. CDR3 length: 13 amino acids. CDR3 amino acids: CASSPTETYEQYF. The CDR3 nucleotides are TGTGCCAGCAGCCCGACCGAGACCTACGAGCAGTACTTC.

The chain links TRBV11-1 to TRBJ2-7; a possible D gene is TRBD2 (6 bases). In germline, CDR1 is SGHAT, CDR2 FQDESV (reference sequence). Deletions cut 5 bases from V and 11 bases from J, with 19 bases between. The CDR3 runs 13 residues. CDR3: CASSRGDSRHEYF. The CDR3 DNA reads TGTGCCAGCAGCCGAGGGGACTCCCGACATGAGTACTTC.

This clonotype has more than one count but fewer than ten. For the CDR3, the DNA is TGCGCCAGCAGCTTGAGTCAGGGGAATGAAAAACTGTTTTTT. This encodes CASSLSQGNEKLFF. V gene TRBV5-1 combines with J gene TRBJ1-4; the D gene is possibly TRBD1 (6 bases). Trimming took off 1 base at V and 5 bases at J, with 9 bases between the two ends. The germline CDR1 and CDR2 sequences are SGHRS and YFSETQ. The CDR3 sequence is 14 residues long.

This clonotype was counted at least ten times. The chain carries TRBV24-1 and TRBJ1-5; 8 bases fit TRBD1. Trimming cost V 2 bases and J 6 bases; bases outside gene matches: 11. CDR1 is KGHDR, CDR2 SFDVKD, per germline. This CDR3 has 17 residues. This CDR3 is CATSDSTGVSSSQPQHF. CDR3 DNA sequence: TGTGCCACCAGTGATTCGACAGGGGTTAGTTCGAGTCAGCCCCAGCATTTT.

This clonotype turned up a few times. In DNA, the CDR3 is TGTGCCAGCAGCAAAACACCTTTGAACACTGAAGCTTTCTTT. Translated, it gives CASSKTPLNTEAFF. The rearrangement joins TRBV7-9 to TRBJ1-1; D is unclear. Trimming pared 5 bases from V and 0 bases from J, leaving 10 bases between. The CDR3 spans 14 residues. Germline CDR1 and CDR2: SEHNR and FQNEAQ (reference sequence).

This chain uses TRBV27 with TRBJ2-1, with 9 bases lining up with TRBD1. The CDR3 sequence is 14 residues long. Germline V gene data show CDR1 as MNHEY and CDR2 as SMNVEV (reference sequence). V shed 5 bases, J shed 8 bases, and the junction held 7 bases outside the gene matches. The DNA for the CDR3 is TGTGCCAGCAGTCTGCCGGGACAGGGATATGAGCAGTTCTTC. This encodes CASSLPGQGYEQFF.

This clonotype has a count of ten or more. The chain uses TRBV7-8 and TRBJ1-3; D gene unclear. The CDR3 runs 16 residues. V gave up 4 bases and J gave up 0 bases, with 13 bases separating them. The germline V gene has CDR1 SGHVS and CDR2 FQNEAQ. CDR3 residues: CASSSTNLVSGNTIYF. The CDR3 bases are TGTGCCAGCAGCTCCACTAACCTTGTCTCTGGAAACACCATATATTTT.

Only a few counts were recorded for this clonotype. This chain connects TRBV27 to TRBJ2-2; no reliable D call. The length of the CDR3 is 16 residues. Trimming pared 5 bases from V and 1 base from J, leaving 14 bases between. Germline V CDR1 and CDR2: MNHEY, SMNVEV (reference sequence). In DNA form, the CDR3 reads TGTGCCAGCAGTCTACGGCCTAACTTGAACACCGGGGAGCTGTTTTTT. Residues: CASSLRPNLNTGELFF.